This TCR beta chain was identified in a study of cytomegalovirus exposure and HLA in healthy donors. Study information: The roughly 110 validation repertoires were reported in a later analysis to have been generated on the same platform as the roughly 680 first-cohort repertoires.

Concerning this clone: The antigen is not known.

Assay: immunoSEQ multiplex PCR; the TCRdb copy retains only in-frame clones and omits some. Seen here are roughly 120,000 clones, 85% to 90% observed once, and the top ten hold about 2.2%. The germline V gene has CDR1 MNHNS and CDR2 SASEGT. J gave up 4 bases and V 1 base, and 0 bases lay outside the gene matches. This CDR3 region has 14 residues. These donors were members of the roughly 110-subject validation cohort, a group separate from the approximately 700-subject first cohort. Study findings and constraints: Among TCR beta chains, those listed as cytomegalovirus-associated numbered 164.

The TCR was taken from a woman aged 30 to 39 in good health and CMV-seronegative. The sequencing sample was made of PBMCs. This chain connects TRBV6-1 to TRBJ1-2, with 10 nucleotides matching TRBD1. This chain's CDR3 is CASSEGTGGYGYTF. The CDR3 coding sequence is TGTGCCAGCAGTGAAGGGACAGGGGGCTATGGCTACACCTTC.